The clone carrying this T cell receptor (beta chain) was found once. Its specificity is not known. CDR3 length: 15 residues. CDR1 and CDR2 (germline): LGHNA, YNFKEQ. V lost 2 bases to trimming and J lost 4 bases, with 12 bases between them. This sample is part of a study of shared clonotypes between healthy human individuals. Overall study results and limits: Sequencing depth was expected to affect clonotype sharing among donors. A handful of donors held approximately 4.5% of naive CD4 clonotypes in common.

CD45RO negativity and positive selection for CCR7 defined naive CD8 cells, a population that excluded terminally differentiated effector memory CD45RA+ cells. The protocol was immunoSEQ multiplex PCR, while the TCRdb copy is restricted to in-frame clones and leaves out a portion. This sample has hundreds of thousands of clones, with 92% found just once. The sequenced sample consisted of naive CD8+ T cells sorted from blood. The chain has TRBV4-2 and TRBJ1-5; a weak D match, TRBD1 (6 bases). The TCR sequence derives from a man between 25 and 39 years old in good health. The CDR3 spells CASSQWTETNQPQHF. CDR3 nucleotide sequence: TGTGCCAGCAGCCAATGGACAGAAACTAATCAGCCCCAGCATTTT.